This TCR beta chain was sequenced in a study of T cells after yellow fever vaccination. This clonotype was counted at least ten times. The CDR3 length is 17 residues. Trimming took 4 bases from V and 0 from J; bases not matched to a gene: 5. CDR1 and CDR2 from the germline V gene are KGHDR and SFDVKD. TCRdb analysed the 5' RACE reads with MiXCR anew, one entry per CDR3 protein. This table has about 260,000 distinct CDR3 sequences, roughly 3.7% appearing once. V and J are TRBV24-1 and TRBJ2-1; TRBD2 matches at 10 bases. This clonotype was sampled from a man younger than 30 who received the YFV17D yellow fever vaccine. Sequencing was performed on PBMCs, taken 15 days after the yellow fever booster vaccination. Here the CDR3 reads CATSDVSGGPSYNEQFF. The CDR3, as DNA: TGTGCCACCAGTGACGTTAGCGGGGGGCCCTCCTACAATGAGCAGTTCTTC.